This T cell receptor (beta chain) was captured in a study of T cell responses to AZD1222 COVID-19 vaccine (dated by TCRdb to about 2021). Study-level background: AZD1222 recipients given second doses at about 4 weeks or at about 12 weeks were pooled, since spike-specific TCR depth and breadth were not found to differ between the two schedules. A total of approximately 230 trial participants underwent TCR sequencing, of whom some 210 received two doses of AZD1222 and some 25 received two doses of the MenACWY control vaccine. Trial participants were enrolled by age into 18-55, 56-69 and 70-plus year subgroups, with around 150, 28 and 57 TCR-sequenced participants respectively.

Here is what the overall study found, with its caveats: CD4 TCRs associated with the vaccine covered the entire spike protein, and the dominant responses were in regions 160-218 and 743-854. Reportedly, almost half of the unique spike-specific TCRs recognized epitopes lying outside the regions that are mutated in the B.1.351 and B.1.1.7 variants. Conclusions about previously exposed vaccinees are limited, since just 5 to 7 AZD1222 recipients were seropositive for SARS-CoV-2 at baseline. Spike-specific TCR breadth and depth rose significantly after two AZD1222 doses compared with day 0 and with MenACWY recipients. No day 14 peak-response samples were available, so repertoires were characterized only after the peak T cell response. Participants were mostly white British, with more females than males. The authors suggested clonal diversity may have been underestimated. The 56-69-year group was small, and its depth increase did not reach significance, likely because of low power.

This clone has more than one count but fewer than ten. The antigen this receptor binds is unknown. Per-base quality was not reported, and no clone a single base away is much larger than it. Taken from cysteine to phenylalanine, the CDR3 has 15 residues. The CDR3 DNA has 45 bases and is translated from base 1. The V end loses 7 bases and the J end loses 8 bases, and a stretch of 23 bases separates them. For CDR1 and CDR2, the germline V gene lists SNHLY and FYNNEI. The CDR3 regions of human TCRbeta chains were analyzed by immunosequencing. Turning to the authors' computational methods: Repertoire TCRs were matched against a reference library of SARS-CoV-2-specific TCRs generated with the MIRA antigen-specificity platform. Breadth was defined as the fraction of unique TCRs that were SARS-CoV-2-associated. Depth was defined as the fraction of total T cells that were SARS-CoV-2-associated. Using the MIRA data, every spike-specific TCR was mapped to the spike region that the TCR reacted to and assigned to either a CD4 or a CD8 class. Log10-transformed breadth and depth values were compared by one-way ANOVA with Sidak's multiple comparisons tests. TCRdb took this table from immuneACCESS and kept in-frame rearrangements with V and J called. Such tables lack part of the clones; where checked against another copy, unresolved V genes explain under half of the gap, and the rest is unexplained. For V, J and clone size, that table is used; D and trimming come from the DNA. Present in this sample are tens of thousands of clones, approximately 84% of which were seen just once. 15% to 20% of the sample rests with the top ten.

The time point label for this specimen denotes: baseline before first vaccination. The vaccinee samples were drawn from two UK trials, COV001 and COV002, one of which was a single-blind randomized controlled phase 2/3 trial testing AZD1222 (ChAdOx1 nCoV-19) in healthy adults. For TCRbeta chain sequencing, PBMC samples were collected from trial participants at day 0 and at day 28 after the second dose. The source of this sequence is an adult in good health. Source: peripheral blood, taken on day 0 of AZD1222 vaccination. The V gene is TRBV2 and the J gene is TRBJ1-2; the D gene is perhaps TRBD1, on 6 matching bases. The CDR3 is CASTAGAVKTQGYTF. The DNA reads TGTGCCAGCACCGCGGGGGCAGTCAAGACCCAGGGCTACACCTTC.